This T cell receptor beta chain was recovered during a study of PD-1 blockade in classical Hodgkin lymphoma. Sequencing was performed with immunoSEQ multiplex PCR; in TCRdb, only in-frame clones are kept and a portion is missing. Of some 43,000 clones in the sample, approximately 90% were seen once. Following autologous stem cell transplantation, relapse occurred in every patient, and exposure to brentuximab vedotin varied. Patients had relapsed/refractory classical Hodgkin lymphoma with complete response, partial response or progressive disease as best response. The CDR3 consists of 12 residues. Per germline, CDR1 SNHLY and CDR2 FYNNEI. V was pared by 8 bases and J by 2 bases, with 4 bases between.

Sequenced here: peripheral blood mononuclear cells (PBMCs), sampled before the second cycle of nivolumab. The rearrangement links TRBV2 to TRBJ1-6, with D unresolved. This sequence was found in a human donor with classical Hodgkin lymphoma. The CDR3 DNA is TGTGCCAGCCGGACCTATAATTCACCCCTCCACTTT. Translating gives CASRTYNSPLHF.